This T cell receptor beta chain originates from a study of T cell responses to AZD1222 COVID-19 vaccine. J gave up 3 bases and V 7 bases, and 3 bases lay outside the gene matches. Germline V gene data show CDR1 as MNHEY and CDR2 as SVGAGI. This CDR3 spans 13 amino acids. Assay used: immunoSEQ multiplex PCR; TCRdb lists only in-frame clones, some missing. The sample lists roughly 100,000 clones, around 94% seen once, with less than 2.5% in the top ten. With respect to this clone: The antigen is unknown.

Findings of the study overall: After the peak T cell response, and only then, were repertoires sampled. Spike-spanning, vaccine-associated CD4 TCRs were dominant at 160-218 and 743-854. Breadth and depth of Spike-specific TCRs rose after two AZD1222 doses.

The sequence was obtained from an adult in good health. The chain employs TRBV6-5 and TRBJ1-1; TRBD1 agrees at 9 bases. The starting material was peripheral blood, obtained on day 0 of AZD1222 vaccination. In nucleotides, the CDR3 is TGTGCCAGCAACCGGGACAGGGACACTGAAGCTTTCTTT. It yields the protein CASNRDRDTEAFF.